Sequencing of this T cell receptor (beta chain) was carried out in a study of blood T cells in healthy people across ages. This clonotype has more than one count but fewer than ten. The CDR3 length is 15 residues. V lost 5 bases to trimming and J lost 4 bases, with 15 bases between them. Germline assignment: CDR1 DFQATT and CDR2 SNEGSKA (reference sequence). Sample-barcoded 5' priming and a J-beta primer mix drove a second PCR of 7 to 11 cycles. TCRdb called the 5' RACE reads again in MiXCR, with one record for every CDR3 protein. The table records hundreds of thousands of distinct CDR3 sequences, around 43% of them present only once.

Sequencing input: blood. V is TRBV20-1 and J is TRBJ1-6; D gene ambiguous. The source is a man older than 75 in good health. The CDR3 coding sequence is TGCAGTGCTGCGCAGGACGATCGGTATAATTCACCCCTCCACTTT. As protein: CSAAQDDRYNSPLHF.